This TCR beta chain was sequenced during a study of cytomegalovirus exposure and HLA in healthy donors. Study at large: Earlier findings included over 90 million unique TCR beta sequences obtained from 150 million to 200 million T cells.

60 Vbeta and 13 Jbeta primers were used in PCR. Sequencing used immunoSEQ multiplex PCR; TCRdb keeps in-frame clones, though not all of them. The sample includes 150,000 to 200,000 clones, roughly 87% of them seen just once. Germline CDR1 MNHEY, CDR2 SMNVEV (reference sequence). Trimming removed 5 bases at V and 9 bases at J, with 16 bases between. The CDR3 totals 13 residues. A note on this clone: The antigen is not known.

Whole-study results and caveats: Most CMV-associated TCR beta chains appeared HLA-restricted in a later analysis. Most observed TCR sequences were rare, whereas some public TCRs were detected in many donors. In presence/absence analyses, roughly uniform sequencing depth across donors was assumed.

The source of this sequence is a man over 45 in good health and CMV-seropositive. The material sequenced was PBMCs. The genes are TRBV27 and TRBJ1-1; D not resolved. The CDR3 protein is CASSSREPGQAFF. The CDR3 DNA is TGTGCCAGCAGTAGCCGGGAGCCCGGACAAGCTTTCTTT.